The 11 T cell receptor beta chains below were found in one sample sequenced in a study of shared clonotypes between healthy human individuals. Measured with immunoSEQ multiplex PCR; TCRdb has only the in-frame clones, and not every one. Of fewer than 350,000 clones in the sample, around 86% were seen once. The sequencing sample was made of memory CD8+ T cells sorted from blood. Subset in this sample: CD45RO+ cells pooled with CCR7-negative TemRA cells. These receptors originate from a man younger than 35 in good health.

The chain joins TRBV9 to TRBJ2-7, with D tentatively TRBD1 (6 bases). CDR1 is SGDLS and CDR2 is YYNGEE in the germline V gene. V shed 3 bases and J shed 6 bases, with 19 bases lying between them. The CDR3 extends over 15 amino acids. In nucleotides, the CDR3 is TGTGCCAGCAGCGCCAACCGGGACACCCCCGGCGAGCAGTACTTC. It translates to CASSANRDTPGEQYF.

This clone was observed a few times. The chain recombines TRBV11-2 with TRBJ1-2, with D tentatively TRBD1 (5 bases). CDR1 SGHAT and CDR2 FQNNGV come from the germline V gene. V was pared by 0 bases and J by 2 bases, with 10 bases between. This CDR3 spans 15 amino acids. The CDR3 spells CASSLEPDTNYGYTF. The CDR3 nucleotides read TGTGCCAGCAGCTTAGAACCGGACACAAACTATGGCTACACCTTC.

CDR3 nucleotides: TGTGCCAGCAGATACGGGACTAGCCGGCACCAAGAGACCCAGTACTTC. This encodes CASRYGTSRHQETQYF. V gene TRBV11-2 combines with J gene TRBJ2-5; 9 bases agree with TRBD2. Germline V gives CDR1 SGHAT, CDR2 FQNNGV. J was trimmed by 0 bases and V by 6 bases; bases with no gene match: 8. CDR3 length equals 16 residues.

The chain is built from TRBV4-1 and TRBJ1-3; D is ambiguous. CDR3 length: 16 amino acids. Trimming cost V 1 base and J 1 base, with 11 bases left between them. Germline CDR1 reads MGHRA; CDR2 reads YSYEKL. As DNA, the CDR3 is TGCGCCAGCAGCCAAGCCAGTCTCATTTCTGGAAACACCATATATTTT. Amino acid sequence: CASSQASLISGNTIYF.

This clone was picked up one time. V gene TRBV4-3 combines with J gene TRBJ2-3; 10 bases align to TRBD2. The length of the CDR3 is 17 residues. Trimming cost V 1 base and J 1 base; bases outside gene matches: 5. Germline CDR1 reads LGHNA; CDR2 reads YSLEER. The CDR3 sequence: CASSQVIGTSGTDTQYF. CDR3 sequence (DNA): TGCGCCAGCAGCCAAGTTATCGGGACTAGCGGCACAGATACGCAGTATTTT.

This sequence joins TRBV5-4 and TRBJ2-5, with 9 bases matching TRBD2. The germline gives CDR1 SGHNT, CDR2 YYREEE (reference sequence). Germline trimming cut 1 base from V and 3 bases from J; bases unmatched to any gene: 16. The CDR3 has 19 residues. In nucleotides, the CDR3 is TGTGCCAGCAGCTTGTCTGAGGCGGGTGGGGTAGCGGGGGAAGAGACCCAGTACTTC. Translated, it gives CASSLSEAGGVAGEETQYF. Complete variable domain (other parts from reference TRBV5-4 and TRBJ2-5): ETGVTQSPTHLIKTRGQQVTLRCSSQSGHNTVSWYQQALGQGPQFIFQYYREEENGRGNFPPRFSGLQFPNYSSELNVNALELDDSALYLCASSLSEAGGVAGEETQYFGPGTRLLVL.

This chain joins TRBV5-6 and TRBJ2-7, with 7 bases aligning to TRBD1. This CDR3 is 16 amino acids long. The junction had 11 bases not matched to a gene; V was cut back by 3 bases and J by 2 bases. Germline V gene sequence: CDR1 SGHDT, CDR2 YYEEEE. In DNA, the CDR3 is TGTGCCAGCAGCTGGCAGGGGGAAGAAGGCGCCTACGAGCAGTACTTC. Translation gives CASSWQGEEGAYEQYF.

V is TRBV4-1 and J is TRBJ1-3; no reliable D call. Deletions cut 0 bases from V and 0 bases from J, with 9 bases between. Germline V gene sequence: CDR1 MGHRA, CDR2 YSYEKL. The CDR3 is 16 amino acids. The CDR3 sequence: CASSQEGILSGNTIYF. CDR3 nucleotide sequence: TGCGCCAGCAGCCAAGAAGGAATCCTCTCTGGAAACACCATATATTTT.

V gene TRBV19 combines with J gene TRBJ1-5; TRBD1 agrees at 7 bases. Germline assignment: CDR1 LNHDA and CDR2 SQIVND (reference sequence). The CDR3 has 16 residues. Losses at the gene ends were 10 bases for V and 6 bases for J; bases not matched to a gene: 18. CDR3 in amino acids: CATLGGQSRRGQPQHF. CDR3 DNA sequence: TGTGCCACCCTAGGGGGACAGTCACGACGAGGTCAGCCCCAGCATTTT.

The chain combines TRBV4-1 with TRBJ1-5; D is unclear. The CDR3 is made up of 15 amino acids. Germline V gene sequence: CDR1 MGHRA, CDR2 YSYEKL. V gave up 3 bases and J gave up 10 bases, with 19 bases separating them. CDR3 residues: CASSQAGEGISPQHF. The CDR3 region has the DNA TGCGCCAGCAGCCAGGCGGGCGAAGGGATTAGCCCCCAGCATTTT.

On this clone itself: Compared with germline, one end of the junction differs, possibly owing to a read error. The CDR3 DNA reads as TGTGCCAGCACCTCGGGGAACCCTGAAGCTTTCTTT. Translated: CASTSGNPEAFF. The chain carries TRBV7-9 and TRBJ1-1; D is undetermined. Germline CDR1 is SEHNR and CDR2 is FQNEAQ (reference sequence). The CDR3 runs to 12 residues.